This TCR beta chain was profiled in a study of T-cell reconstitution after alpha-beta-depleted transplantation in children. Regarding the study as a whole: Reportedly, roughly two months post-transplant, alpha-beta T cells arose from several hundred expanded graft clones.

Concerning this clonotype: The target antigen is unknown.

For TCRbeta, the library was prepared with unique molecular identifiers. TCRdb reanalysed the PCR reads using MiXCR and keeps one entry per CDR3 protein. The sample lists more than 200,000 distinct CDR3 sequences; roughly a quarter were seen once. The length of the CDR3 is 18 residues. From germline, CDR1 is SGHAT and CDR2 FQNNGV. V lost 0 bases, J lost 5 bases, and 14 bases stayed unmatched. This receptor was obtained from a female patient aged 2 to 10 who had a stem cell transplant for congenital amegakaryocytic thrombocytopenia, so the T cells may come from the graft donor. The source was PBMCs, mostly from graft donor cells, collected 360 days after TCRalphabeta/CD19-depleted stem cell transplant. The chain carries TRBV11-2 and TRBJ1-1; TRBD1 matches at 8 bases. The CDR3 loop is CASSLDLRQGARGTEAFF. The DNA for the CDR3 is TGTGCCAGCAGCTTAGACTTGAGGCAGGGGGCAAGGGGAACTGAAGCTTTCTTT.